These T cell receptor beta chains were read from a single sample in a study of blood T cell repertoires in COVID-19. Clones were sequenced by immunoSEQ multiplex PCR, and TCRdb holds only the in-frame ones, with some missing. The sample yields approximately 300,000 clones, around 89% seen once. Sequenced material: peripheral blood. The source of these receptors is a man aged 18 to 30 who had recovered from COVID-19. The conserved cysteine and the conserved F or W are not part of the CDR3 here. Size values are once, few and many counts, or a class for expanded clones, and some rows have none.

>TRBJ2-7|-|TRBV3-1/TRBV3-2
ASSQTATNYEQY
>TRBJ2-1|once|TRBV19
ASSMASGGQGEQF
>TRBJ2-5|-|TRBV7-2
ASSSLYSETQY
>TRBJ1-2|-|TRBV5-1
ASSVGNTGKDYGYT
>TRBJ1-5|-|TRBV19
ASSPLGRDTQLPQH
>TRBJ1-1|-|TRBV4-3
ASSQDRGAEAF
>TRBJ1-3|once|TRBV6-6
ASSPAVGGPSGNTIY
>TRBJ1-2|-|TRBV9
ASSVNPGEVDQGGYT
>TRBJ2-5|-|TRBV24-1
ATSDATGLGETQY
>TRBJ1-6|-|TRBV27
ASGPWTGRNSPLH
>TRBJ1-2|-|TRBV6-5
ASSYSMSSRGGYT
>TRBJ1-1|-|TRBV2
ASSFDRGRRDTEAF
>TRBJ2-3|-|TRBV7-3
ASSLAGSGDTQY
>TRBJ2-6|-|TRBV5-8
ASSFDRVGANVLT
>TRBJ2-7|-|TRBV9
ASSVVGGSSEQY
>TRBJ1-4|once|TRBV6-5
ASMETTNEKLF
>TRBJ2-5|-|TRBV19
ASRRTGGETQY
>TRBJ1-1|-|TRBV27
ASSLTGSDEAF
>TRBJ1-4|-|TRBV5-1
ASSRSGGYNEKLF
>TRBJ2-7|-|TRBV10-1
ASSELGTGLYEQY
>TRBJ1-2|-|TRBV11-2
ASSAGRFYGYT
>TRBJ1-1|once|TRBV4-1
ASSQEGTRSGAF
>TRBJ2-3|-|TRBV23-1
ASRDRKGYGGGTDTQY
>TRBJ1-5|-|TRBV5-6
ASSLGDRDQPQH
>TRBJ1-3|-|TRBV9
ASSVGGSSGNTIY
>TRBJ1-2|-|TRBV3-1/TRBV3-2
ASSPDRGYGYT
>TRBJ2-1|-|TRBV7-3
ASSSTYNEQF
>TRBJ2-1|-|TRBV11-2
ASSLDGNRGDEQF
>TRBJ2-5|-|TRBV7-2
ASSSRMETQY
>TRBJ1-1|-|TRBV18
ASSPMTGGAGEAF
>TRBJ2-3|-|TRBV6-1
ASSEFREDTQY
>TRBJ1-1|-|TRBV27
ASSLFAGPTEAF
>TRBJ1-5|-|TRBV5-4
ASSGGASQPQH
>TRBJ2-3|-|TRBV9
ASSVVAAHYTDTQY
>TRBJ1-3|-|TRBV18
ASSPPGQGRLNTIY
>TRBJ1-2|-|TRBV18
ASSPPAGEGPEGPSGYT
>TRBJ2-4|-|TRBV3-1/TRBV3-2
ASSHSDATSGNIQY
>TRBJ2-7|-|TRBV7-9
ASSPDYSYEQY
>TRBJ1-6|-|TRBV19
ASSIPRQTDNSPLH
>TRBJ1-6|-|TRBV15
ATKQGSYNSPLH
>TRBJ1-1|-|TRBV5-6
ASSPGDRGNTEAF
>TRBJ2-1|-|TRBV18
ASSPRRSGYNEQF
>TRBJ2-2|-|TRBV3-1/TRBV3-2
ASSRTLRGELF